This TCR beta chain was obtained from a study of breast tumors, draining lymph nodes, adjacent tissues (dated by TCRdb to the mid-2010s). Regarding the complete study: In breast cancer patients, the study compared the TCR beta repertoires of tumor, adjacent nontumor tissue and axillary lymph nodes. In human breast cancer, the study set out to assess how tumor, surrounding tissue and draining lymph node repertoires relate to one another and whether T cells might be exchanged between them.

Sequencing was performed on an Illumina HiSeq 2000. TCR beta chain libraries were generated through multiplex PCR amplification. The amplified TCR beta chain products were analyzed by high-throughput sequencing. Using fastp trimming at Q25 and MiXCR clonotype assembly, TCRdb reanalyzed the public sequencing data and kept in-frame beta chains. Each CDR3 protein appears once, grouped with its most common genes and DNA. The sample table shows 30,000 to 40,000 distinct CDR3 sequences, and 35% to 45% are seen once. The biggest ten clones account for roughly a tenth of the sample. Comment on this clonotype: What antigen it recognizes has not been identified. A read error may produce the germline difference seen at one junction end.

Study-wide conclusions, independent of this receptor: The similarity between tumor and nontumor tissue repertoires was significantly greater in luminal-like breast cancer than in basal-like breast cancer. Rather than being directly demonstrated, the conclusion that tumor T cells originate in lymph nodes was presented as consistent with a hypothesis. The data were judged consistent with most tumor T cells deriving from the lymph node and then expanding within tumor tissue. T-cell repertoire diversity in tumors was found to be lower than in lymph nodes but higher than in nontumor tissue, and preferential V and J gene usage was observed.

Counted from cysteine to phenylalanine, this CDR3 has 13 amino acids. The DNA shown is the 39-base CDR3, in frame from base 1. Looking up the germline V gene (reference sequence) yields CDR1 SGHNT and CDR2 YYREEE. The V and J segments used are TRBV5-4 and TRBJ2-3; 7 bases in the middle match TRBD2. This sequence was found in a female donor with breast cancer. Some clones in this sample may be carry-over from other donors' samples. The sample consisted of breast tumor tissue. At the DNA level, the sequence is TGTGCCACCAGCAGACGGGGGGTGGTTACGCAGTATTTT. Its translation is CATSRRGVVTQYF.